This T cell receptor (beta chain) was recovered during a study of T cell changes during pregnancy in multiple sclerosis. The CDR3 runs to 16 residues. The V gene's germline CDR1 is MNHEY and CDR2 SMNVEV (reference sequence). V was shortened by 7 bases and J by 4 bases, with 21 bases between the two germline ends. This table comes from immunoSEQ multiplex PCR, and its TCRdb copy is limited to in-frame clones, with some not included. The sample records about 66,000 clones, 90% to 95% being singletons. The source material was CD8+ T cells from peripheral blood mononuclear cells, sampled before pregnancy. V usage is TRBV27 and J usage is TRBJ2-3, with a tentative D call TRBD1 (5 bases). This TCR was sampled from a female donor with multiple sclerosis, enrolled in a pregnancy study. DNA for the CDR3: TGTGCCAGCAACCCGCCCGGCCAGGCAGGGTCAGATACGCAGTATTTT. This gives the protein CASNPPGQAGSDTQYF.